This TCR beta chain was profiled in a study of cytomegalovirus exposure and HLA in healthy donors. This PCR relied on a set of 60 Vbeta primers and 13 Jbeta primers. Sequencing was performed with immunoSEQ multiplex PCR; in TCRdb, only in-frame clones are kept and a portion is missing. The data show 200,000 to 250,000 clones, roughly 75% seen once. As to this clone: Its cognate antigen is unknown.

The CDR3 is 15 residues long. After removal of 4 bases from V and 0 bases from J, the junction contained 5 bases not matched to a gene. Germline-derived CDR1 and CDR2 are SGDLS and YYNGEE. Whole-study findings and limits: The Asian-associated ancestry cluster reportedly had fewer N-insertions than the roughly 700-donor mean in a later analysis. Among TCR sequences, most were rare, though some public TCRs appeared in many donors.

The chain recombines TRBV9 with TRBJ2-3, with 7 bases identical to TRBD2. This sequence originates from a woman aged 30 to 39 in good health and CMV-seronegative. Sequencing was performed on PBMCs. CDR3 in amino acids: CASSLIGGSTDTQYF. CDR3 in DNA: TGTGCCAGCAGCCTAATCGGGGGGAGCACAGATACGCAGTATTTT. Supplemented by reference TRBV9 and TRBJ2-3, the full variable domain reads DSGVTQTPKHLITATGQRVTLRCSPRSGDLSVYWYQQSLDQGLQFLIQYYNGEERAKGNILERFSAQQFPDLHSELNLSSLELGDSALYFCASSLIGGSTDTQYFGPGTRLTVL.